This TCR beta chain was captured in a study of post-analysis software for immune sequencing data (dated by TCRdb to the mid-2010s). In the study overall: The recorded disease courses included relapsing-remitting, secondary progressive and progressive-relapsing multiple sclerosis, and some patients had no subtype annotation. The multiple sclerosis patient repertoires were compared with about a dozen previously published healthy control repertoires from donors aged roughly 6 to 25 years. A subset of samples was prepared in parallel using single-end sample barcoding, then pooled and co-amplified after Illumina adapter ligation.

The method was PCR. The reads were generated on an Illumina HiSeq 2500. To reduce PCR and sequencing biases, unique molecular identifiers were incorporated into the TCR beta cDNA libraries. Roughly 500,000 cDNA molecules were obtained for every 1 to 10 million input T cells, so each molecule roughly corresponded to one T cell. The patient libraries were prepared and sequenced using the same protocol as the earlier healthy control dataset. Within a given batch, samples were prepared together, multiplexed and sequenced on the same HiSeq lane. As for how the authors treated the data: MIGEC handled the raw barcoded reads, throwing out single-read molecular identifier groups before consensus assembly and CDR3 extraction. VDJtools was used for post-analysis of the clonotype tables, and diversity was normalized by down-sampling every dataset to the size of the smallest sample. Repertoire overlap clustering matched CDR3 amino acid but not nucleotide sequences to correct batch-related cross-sample contamination. Clones were called with MiXCR by TCRdb after fastp trimmed the public reads at Q25, and only in-frame beta chains were retained. Each entry is one CDR3 protein sequence, shown with its most common DNA and genes. TCRdb, not the authors, supplied the V and J calls. For this sample there are approximately 660,000 distinct CDR3 sequences; roughly three fifths appear just once. Of the sample, approximately 11% falls within the top ten clones.

Broader findings and caveats from the paper: The control group was slightly older than the multiple sclerosis patient group. Strong co-clustering of samples prepared in the same batch was shown by direct clustering with F measure, prompting a batch-effect correction. Compared with controls, multiple sclerosis patients had significantly lower normalized Chao1 diversity, a finding suggesting substantial peripheral T-cell clonal expansion.

TCR beta repertoires were profiled from peripheral blood of more than ten young patients with multiple sclerosis to demonstrate the VDJtools post-analysis software. The patients with multiple sclerosis were children and adolescents between about 6 and 15 years of age. About this clonotype: The clone's antigen remains unknown. Base-call qualities are not available, and no considerably larger clone is one nucleotide away.

The sequence came from a girl under 10 years old with multiple sclerosis. Sequenced: blood.

DNA sequence: TGCGCCAGCAGCCAAGATGAGACAGGGAGAGGAGCCCGATACAATGAGCAGTTCTTC. Its protein is CASSQDETGRGARYNEQFF. This sequence uses TRBV4-3 and TRBJ2-1; 7 nucleotides in the junction match TRBD1. CDR1 and CDR2 are read off the germline V gene as LGHNA and YSLEER. From the cysteine up to the phenylalanine, the CDR3 has a length of 19 residues. Just CDR3 DNA is preserved here, 57 bases in frame from base 1. The germline V and J ends show losses of 0 bases and 4 bases respectively, and no gene match explains 15 bases of the junction.